The 27 T cell receptor beta chains below come from one sample, sequenced in a study of identical twins. TCRdb independently ran MiXCR on the 5' RACE reads; one entry per CDR3 protein. This sample has around 250,000 distinct CDR3 sequences; roughly an eighth occur once, and the top ten carry around 4%. These same records also appear under a second study, on yellow fever vaccine responses in identical twins.

Sequences were obtained from memory (CD45RO+) T cells sorted from blood. The receptors were gathered from a woman aged 18-30 years in good health.

This clonotype was observed a few times. The chain links TRBV28 to TRBJ2-4, with 7 positions matching TRBD1. CDR1 MDHEN and CDR2 SYDVKM come from the germline V gene. The CDR3 covers 15 residues. Losses at the gene ends were 1 base for V and 6 bases for J; bases not matched to a gene: 6. In nucleotides, the CDR3 is TGTGCCAGCAGTTTATCCGGGCCAGGGGGAAACATTCAGTACTTC. Encoded protein: CASSLSGPGGNIQYF.

This clonotype was found many times. The rearrangement uses TRBV20-1 and TRBJ1-2, with 7 bases matching TRBD1. V shed 2 bases, J shed 5 bases, and the junction held 11 bases outside the gene matches. The CDR3 length is 15 residues. Germline assignment: CDR1 DFQATT and CDR2 SNEGSKA (reference sequence). CDR3 bases: TGCAGTGCTAGATCCACAGGGGCGAGGGGGTATGGCTACACCTTC. The encoded protein is CSARSTGARGYGYTF.

This chain joins TRBV9 and TRBJ2-7; TRBD1 agrees at 8 bases. The CDR3 runs 14 residues. Germline V gene sequence: CDR1 SGDLS, CDR2 YYNGEE. V shed 3 bases, J shed 6 bases, and the junction held 8 bases outside the gene matches. The CDR3 sequence is CASSAGQGVSEQYF. The CDR3 nucleotides read TGTGCCAGCAGCGCAGGACAGGGAGTTTCCGAGCAGTACTTC. Looking up the rest from reference TRBV9 and TRBJ2-7 gives the full variable domain: DSGVTQTPKHLITATGQRVTLRCSPRSGDLSVYWYQQSLDQGLQFLIQYYNGEERAKGNILERFSAQQFPDLHSELNLSSLELGDSALYFCASSAGQGVSEQYFGPGTRLTVT.

This clonotype was found a few times. The V call is TRBV7-8, the J call TRBJ2-3; D gene unclear. Deletions cut 5 bases from V and 6 bases from J, with 9 bases between. CDR1 and CDR2 from the germline V gene are SGHVS and FQNEAQ. This CDR3 is built from 12 residues. CDR3 region: CASSQYGDTQYF. The CDR3 nucleotides are TGTGCCAGCAGCCAATATGGGGATACGCAGTATTTT.

The chain joins TRBV4-2 to TRBJ1-2; a weak D match, TRBD1 (5 bases). The CDR3 has 15 amino acids. CDR1 LGHNA and CDR2 YNFKEQ come from the germline V gene. Trimming removed 0 bases from V and 2 bases from J, with 10 bases in between. CDR3 sequence reads: CASSQDMAGNYGYTF. The CDR3 nucleotides read TGTGCCAGCAGCCAAGATATGGCAGGGAACTATGGCTACACCTTC.

This clonotype was seen a few times. The chain carries TRBV6-2 or TRBV6-3 and TRBJ2-1; TRBD2 matches at 7 bases. The CDR3 runs 15 residues. Trimming at V came to 2 bases and at J to 2 bases, leaving 3 bases not matched to a gene. Germline lookup yields CDR1 MNHEY and CDR2 SVGEGT. CDR3 bases: TGTGCCAGCAGTTACGAGCGGGGTCCCTACAATGAGCAGTTCTTC. Protein product: CASSYERGPYNEQFF.

This clonotype has just a few counts. The CDR3: CASSDGPTVAGELFF. CDR3 in DNA: TGTGCCAGCAGTGACGGTCCTACGGTGGCCGGGGAGCTGTTTTTT. The genes are TRBV6-4 and TRBJ2-2; D not resolved. The CDR3 loop spans 15 amino acids. Germline V gene lookup returns CDR1 MRHNA and CDR2 SNTAGT. V shed 2 bases and J shed 6 bases, with 13 bases lying between them.

This clonotype showed up many times. The V call is TRBV5-1, the J call TRBJ2-1; 7 nucleotides match TRBD2. Germline CDR1 reads SGHRS; CDR2 reads YFSETQ. V trimming: 4 bases; J trimming: 4 bases; junction bases outside the gene matches: 8. The CDR3 covers 15 residues. CDR3 sequence reads: CASSMSGGGYNEQFF. The DNA of the CDR3 is TGCGCCAGCAGCATGAGCGGCGGGGGATACAATGAGCAGTTCTTC.

The genes are TRBV20-1 and TRBJ2-1; 10 nucleotides match TRBD2. The CDR3 is 15 amino acids. In germline, CDR1 is DFQATT, CDR2 SNEGSKA (reference sequence). The V segment lost 2 bases and the J segment 6 bases; nucleotides outside the gene matches: 7. The CDR3 spells CSARLGTSETNEQFF. CDR3 DNA sequence: TGCAGTGCTAGACTCGGGACTAGCGAAACCAATGAGCAGTTCTTC.

Many counts were recorded for this clonotype. The rearrangement joins TRBV25-1 to TRBJ1-1; D not resolved. Germline CDR1 is MGHDK and CDR2 is SYGVNS. This CDR3 contains 9 residues. V dropped 3 bases and J dropped 13 bases, with 6 bases sitting between them. The CDR3 nucleotides are TGTGCCAGCAGTGACGAGGTTTTCTTT. Protein sequence: CASSDEVFF.

The table lists this clonotype with many counts. The V call is TRBV7-2, the J call TRBJ1-1; D is unclear. Germline V gene lookup returns CDR1 SGHTA and CDR2 FQGNSA. The CDR3 runs to 14 residues. With 4 bases removed from V and 4 bases from J, the gap between germline ends came to 13 bases. CDR3 nucleotide sequence: TGTGCCAGCAGCTCCGGCCCGACAATCACTGAAGCTTTCTTT. It codes for CASSSGPTITEAFF. Full variable domain (outside the CDR3, taken from reference TRBV7-2 and TRBJ1-1): GAGVSQSPSNKVTEKGKDVELRCDPISGHTALYWYRQSLGQGLEFLIYFQGNSAPDKSGLPSDRFSAERTGGSVSTLTIQRTQQEDSAVYLCASSSGPTITEAFFGQGTRLTVV.

This clonotype was seen more than once but under ten times. The CDR3 nucleotides read TGTGCCAGCAGGGTACGCGGGGGGTGGGGGCCAGATACGCAGTATTTT. Its translation is CASRVRGGWGPDTQYF. The V gene is TRBV27, the J gene TRBJ2-3; 8 bases are a match to TRBD2. Losses at the gene ends were 6 bases for V and 4 bases for J; bases not matched to a gene: 12. Germline-derived CDR1 and CDR2 are MNHEY and SMNVEV (reference sequence). The CDR3 totals 16 residues.

The chain recombines TRBV4-3 with TRBJ1-1, with D tentatively TRBD1 (5 bases). The germline gives CDR1 LGHNA, CDR2 YSLEER. V was trimmed by 2 bases and J by 3 bases, leaving 13 bases between them. The CDR3 sequence is 15 residues long. CDR3 DNA sequence: TGCGCCAGCAGCCAAAATATGGGGGAATACACTGAAGCTTTCTTT. It codes for CASSQNMGEYTEAFF.

Comment on this clonotype: Germline and junction disagree at one end, which may indicate a read error. V gene TRBV15 combines with J gene TRBJ2-1, with 11 bases fitting TRBD2. Per germline, CDR1 LNHNV and CDR2 YYDKDF (reference sequence). This CDR3 spans 17 amino acids. The CDR3 sequence is CATNRDRRLAGGDEQFF. CDR3 nucleotide sequence: TGTGCCACCAACAGAGATAGGCGGCTAGCGGGAGGCGATGAGCAGTTCTTC.

This clonotype was found a few times. The J gene is TRBJ2-3, the V gene TRBV3-1; 7 nucleotides align to TRBD2. The CDR3 consists of 15 residues. CDR1 and CDR2 (germline): LGHDT, YNNKEL (reference sequence). V dropped 8 bases and J dropped 0; count of bases not matched to a gene: 8. CDR3 residues: CASHLSGTSTDTQYF. CDR3 nucleotide sequence: TGTGCCAGCCACTTGAGCGGGACGAGCACAGATACGCAGTATTTT.

The rearrangement uses TRBV19 and TRBJ2-7, with 8 positions matching TRBD1. V was pared by 3 bases and J by 3 bases, with 4 bases of the junction left unmatched. The length of the CDR3 is 14 residues. Germline loops: CDR1 LNHDA, CDR2 SQIVND (reference sequence). The CDR3 sequence: CASSMGTGYYEQYF. The CDR3 DNA follows: TGTGCCAGTAGTATGGGGACAGGCTACTACGAGCAGTACTTC.

The chain couples TRBV7-3 to TRBJ1-2; no firm D call. The germline V and J ends were trimmed by 5 bases and 2 bases, with 6 bases remaining between them. CDR1 and CDR2 from the germline V gene are SGHTA and FQGTGA. This CDR3 is 12 amino acids long. The CDR3 sequence: CASSMDNYGYTF. CDR3 sequence (DNA): TGTGCCAGCAGCATGGACAACTATGGCTACACCTTC.

J is TRBJ2-1 and V is TRBV3-1; 13 nucleotides align to TRBD2. Germline values: CDR1 LGHDT, CDR2 YNNKEL (reference sequence). The CDR3 runs 17 residues. After removal of 1 base from V and 4 bases from J, the junction contained 4 bases not matched to a gene. The CDR3 DNA is TGTGCCAGCAGCCAAGGGACTAGCGGGAGTAGATACAATGAGCAGTTCTTC. It encodes CASSQGTSGSRYNEQFF.

This clonotype was detected ten times or more. The chain recombines TRBV6-6 with TRBJ1-1, with D unclear. The germline V gene has CDR1 MNHNY and CDR2 SVGAGI (reference sequence). This CDR3 is built from 11 residues. V was trimmed by 7 bases and J by 5 bases, leaving 8 bases between them. The CDR3 sequence: CASTMGTEAFF. DNA for the CDR3: TGTGCCAGCACCATGGGGACTGAAGCTTTCTTT.

The sample holds many counts of this clonotype. The chain couples TRBV5-6 to TRBJ2-6; D is uncertain. V was clipped by 2 bases and J by 0 bases, with 6 bases between them. Germline lookup yields CDR1 SGHDT and CDR2 YYEEEE. This CDR3 is built from 15 residues. The CDR3 region is CASSFRISGANVLTF. CDR3 nucleotides: TGTGCCAGCAGCTTTCGCATCTCTGGGGCCAACGTCCTGACTTTC. Full variable domain (rest looked up from reference TRBV5-6 and TRBJ2-6): DAGVTQSPTHLIKTRGQQVTLRCSPKSGHDTVSWYQQALGQGPQFIFQYYEEEERQRGNFPDRFSGHQFPNYSSELNVNALLLGDSALYLCASSFRISGANVLTFGAGSRLTVL.

The rearrangement links TRBV3-1 to TRBJ2-7; D possibly uses TRBD1 or TRBD2 (5 bases each). V lost 3 bases, J lost 4 bases, and 16 bases lay in between. The germline CDR1 and CDR2 sequences are LGHDT and YNNKEL (reference sequence). This CDR3 contains 15 residues. CDR3 amino acids: CASSQPGPASYEQYF. In nucleotides, the CDR3 is TGTGCCAGCAGCCAGCCGGGACCGGCGAGTTACGAGCAGTACTTC.

CDR3 protein: CASSPVGANVLTF. The CDR3 region has the DNA TGCGCCAGCAGCCCGGTAGGGGCCAACGTCCTGACTTTC. This chain uses TRBV5-1 with TRBJ2-6; D gene uncertain. In germline, CDR1 is SGHRS, CDR2 YFSETQ. The CDR3 extends over 13 amino acids. V was cut by 4 bases and J by 4 bases, with 6 bases left in between. The whole variable domain, remainder taken from reference TRBV5-1 and TRBJ2-6, is KAGVTQTPRYLIKTRGQQVTLSCSPISGHRSVSWYQQTPGQGLQFLFEYFSETQRNKGNFPGRFSGRQFSNSRSEMNVSTLELGDSALYLCASSPVGANVLTFGAGSRLTVL.

This chain links TRBV6-2 or TRBV6-3 with TRBJ2-1; D is unclear. In germline, CDR1 is MNHEY, CDR2 SVGEGT. This CDR3 contains 16 residues. V lost 0 bases, J lost 2 bases, and 11 bases lay in between. CDR3: CASSYSFQSPYNEQFF. CDR3 nucleotide sequence: TGTGCCAGCAGTTACTCTTTTCAGTCCCCCTACAATGAGCAGTTCTTC.

V is TRBV20-1 and J is TRBJ2-7; 9 bases align to TRBD1. V lost 2 bases, J lost 2 bases, and 10 bases stayed unmatched. Germline values: CDR1 DFQATT, CDR2 SNEGSKA (reference sequence). There are 16 residues in the CDR3. The CDR3 nucleotides read TGCAGTGCTAGACCCCCAACCAGGGACAGGGCCTACGAGCAGTACTTC. It yields the protein CSARPPTRDRAYEQYF.

This clonotype has just a few counts. The J gene is TRBJ1-6, the V gene TRBV2; 7 nucleotides align to TRBD1. Per the germline V gene, CDR1 is SNHLY and CDR2 is FYNNEI. This CDR3 is built from 14 residues. J was trimmed by 9 bases and V by 6 bases; bases with no gene match: 8. The chain's CDR3 is CASSEYRGGSPLHF. The CDR3 DNA follows: TGTGCCAGCAGCGAATACAGGGGTGGTTCACCCCTCCACTTT.

V gene TRBV6-1 combines with J gene TRBJ2-5; D is unclear. Trimming removed 7 bases at V and 1 base at J, with 16 bases between. The germline CDR1 and CDR2 sequences are MNHNS and SASEGT. The CDR3 has 15 amino acids. CDR3 coding DNA: TGTGCCAGCAAATCAACCCCGACTGTCCAAGAGACCCAGTACTTC. This encodes CASKSTPTVQETQYF.

This clonotype occurred a few times. V gene TRBV4-2 combines with J gene TRBJ2-7, with D unclear. CDR3 length: 15 amino acids. Germline CDR1 LGHNA, CDR2 YNFKEQ. Trimming cost V 4 bases and J 0 bases, with 13 bases left between them. This CDR3 is CASSRLKGNSYEQYF. CDR3 DNA sequence: TGTGCCAGCAGCCGACTGAAAGGAAACTCCTACGAGCAGTACTTC.